This T cell receptor beta chain was captured by sequencing in a study of graft-versus-host responses after intestinal transplantation. With regard to this clone: No antigen is known for it.

The V and J ends lost 8 bases and 4 bases respectively, with 27 bases between them. In germline, CDR1 is LNHDA, CDR2 SQIVND (reference sequence). The CDR3 extends over 17 amino acids. TCRdb's copy holds only in-frame clones and misses some; the assay was immunoSEQ multiplex PCR. The sample contains 85,000 to 100,000 clones, roughly 91% of which appear only once. The chain recombines TRBV19 with TRBJ2-7; D may be TRBD1 (6 bases). This specimen consisted of unstimulated CD8+ T cells sorted from spleen or lymph node cells, obtained before intestinal transplant. The sequence derives from a human donor who received an intestinal transplant. CDR3 in amino acids: CASRTRDKGPLGYEQYF. For the CDR3, the DNA is TGTGCCAGTCGGACCCGGGACAAGGGTCCCTTGGGGTACGAGCAGTACTTC.